One sample yielded the 9 T cell receptor beta chains listed below, sequenced in a study of T-cell reconstitution after alpha-beta-depleted transplantation in children. Molecular barcoding with unique molecular identifiers was used for the TCRbeta library. MiXCR, applied by TCRdb to the PCR reads, yields one record per CDR3 protein. The sample yields 600,000 to 700,000 distinct CDR3 sequences, around a sixth seen once. Material: PBMCs from the stem cell graft donor, obtained from the stem cell graft. The receptors come from a human donor who donated a stem cell graft to a child with acute myeloid leukemia.

This clonotype was counted many times. The genes are TRBV20-1 and TRBJ1-6; D is perhaps TRBD1 (6 bases). V lost 3 bases to trimming and J lost 9 bases, with 21 bases between them. Germline V lookup: CDR1 DFQATT, CDR2 SNEGSKA (reference sequence). The CDR3 runs 16 residues. Here the CDR3 reads CSARPGTPPDGSPLHF. The CDR3 DNA follows: TGCAGTGCTAGGCCCGGGACACCTCCCGACGGTTCACCCCTCCACTTT.

This clonotype was seen only a few times. The gene calls are TRBV20-1 and TRBJ1-6, with TRBD1 as a possible D gene (5 bases). The CDR3 consists of 15 residues. V was pared by 4 bases and J by 3 bases, with 13 bases between. Germline values: CDR1 DFQATT, CDR2 SNEGSKA (reference sequence). Here the CDR3 reads CSAIGRRGYNSPLHF. DNA for the CDR3: TGCAGTGCTATAGGACGGAGGGGCTATAATTCACCCCTCCACTTT.

Concerning this clonotype itself: A read error may be the cause here, since a much bigger clone is one base away. The genes are TRBV20-1 and TRBJ2-1; TRBD2 agrees at 14 bases. The germline CDR1 and CDR2 sequences are DFQATT and SNEGSKA (reference sequence). The CDR3 spans 15 residues. This CDR3 reads CSATWTSGGYNEQLF. DNA for the CDR3: TGCAGTGCTACCTGGACTAGCGGGGGGTACAATGAGCAGCTCTTC.

This clonotype was counted at least ten times. At one end the junction does not follow the germline gene, possibly because of a read error. The V gene is TRBV29-1, the J gene TRBJ2-5, with D unclear. The germline V gene encodes CDR1 SQVTM and CDR2 ANQGSEA. The CDR3 length is 13 residues. The CDR3 region is CSVEGLQQETQYF. The CDR3 region has the DNA TGCAGCGTCGAAGGGCTACAGCAAGAGACCCAGTACTTC.

This clonotype was recorded at least ten times. The gene calls are TRBV20-1 and TRBJ2-1; 7 bases are a match to TRBD2. CDR3 length: 13 amino acids. V was clipped by 0 bases and J by 7 bases; unmatched bases: 3. From germline, CDR1 is DFQATT and CDR2 SNEGSKA (reference sequence). CDR3 coding DNA: TGCAGTGCTAGAGATGGGCGGGAGAATGAGCAGTTCTTC. Protein sequence: CSARDGRENEQFF.

This clonotype was counted many times. The rearrangement joins TRBV5-6 to TRBJ2-7; D unresolved. The CDR3 totals 14 residues. Per germline, CDR1 SGHDT and CDR2 YYEEEE. The ends were cut back, 1 base at V and 3 bases at J, with 11 bases in the middle. DNA for the CDR3: TGTGCCAGCAGCTTGTCGGCCGGAAACTACGAGCAGTACGTC. Translation gives CASSLSAGNYEQYV.

The sample holds a few counts of this clonotype. This sequence joins TRBV10-2 and TRBJ2-3; TRBD1 or TRBD2 may be the D gene (5 bases each). V shed 4 bases and J shed 4 bases, with 12 bases lying between them. CDR1 and CDR2 (germline): WSHSY, SAAADI. The CDR3 runs 14 residues. The CDR3 spells CASSGRERADTQYF. CDR3 DNA sequence: TGCGCCAGCAGTGGCAGGGAGAGGGCAGATACGCAGTATTTT.

Many counts were recorded for this clonotype. The V call is TRBV13, the J call TRBJ2-5; possibly TRBD2 for D (6 bases). This CDR3 comprises 16 residues. Germline loops: CDR1 PRHDT, CDR2 FYEKMQ (reference sequence). V lost 4 bases and J lost 5, with 20 bases in between. CDR3 protein: CASSYRQGGRRETQYF. CDR3 coding DNA: TGTGCCAGCAGCTATAGACAAGGAGGGAGGAGGGAGACCCAGTACTTC.

This clonotype was seen at least ten times. This sequence joins TRBV7-2 and TRBJ2-5, with TRBD1 matching 9 bases. Germline V gene data show CDR1 as SGHTA and CDR2 as FQGNSA. Unmatched junction bases numbered 8, after V lost 8 bases and J lost 4 bases. The CDR3 is 14 amino acids. This CDR3 reads CASCSGTGTETQYF. DNA of the CDR3: TGTGCCAGCTGCTCCGGGACAGGGACAGAGACCCAGTACTTC.